These T cell receptor beta chains were read from a single sample in a study of T cells after posttransplantation cyclophosphamide. Sequencing was performed with immunoSEQ multiplex PCR; in TCRdb, only in-frame clones are kept and a portion is missing. Of about 43,000 clones listed, about nine tenths are singletons. The starting material was PBMCs, obtained roughly 59 days after allogeneic stem cell transplant with posttransplant cyclophosphamide. These receptor sequences come from a male patient aged 55 to 70 who received an allogeneic stem cell transplant from a related donor and was CMV-positive. The T cells may partly be graft donor cells. Both conserved end residues are part of each CDR3. The order of the fields is clone size, CDR3 length, J gene, D gene, V gene, CDR3 protein, CDR3 DNA. A D gene is named only where the DNA matches it firmly. The size entry is marked missing in some rows and otherwise reads once, few, many or a size class.

clone size: .; CDR3 length: 17; J gene: TRBJ2-4; D gene: TRBD1; V gene: TRBV5-8; CDR3 protein: CASSFSGTGGAKNIQYF; CDR3 DNA: TGTGCCAGCAGCTTCTCAGGGACAGGGGGGGCCAAAAACATTCAGTACTTC
clone size: .; CDR3 length: 13; J gene: TRBJ1-5; D gene: .; V gene: TRBV7-9; CDR3 protein: CASSLQGNQPQHF; CDR3 DNA: TGTGCCAGCAGCTTACAGGGGAATCAGCCCCAGCATTTT
clone size: .; CDR3 length: 16; J gene: TRBJ1-2; D gene: .; V gene: TRBV5-5; CDR3 protein: CASSLAGHTGNGGYTF; CDR3 DNA: TGTGCCAGCAGCTTGGCGGGCCATACAGGCAACGGGGGCTACACCTTC
clone size: .; CDR3 length: 13; J gene: TRBJ1-6; D gene: .; V gene: TRBV19; CDR3 protein: CASSPQGNSPLHF; CDR3 DNA: TGTGCCAGTAGCCCACAGGGTAATTCACCCCTCCACTTT
clone size: .; CDR3 length: 14; J gene: TRBJ2-5; D gene: .; V gene: TRBV29-1; CDR3 protein: CSVEGRGRRETQYF; CDR3 DNA: TGCAGCGTTGAGGGCCGGGGGAGGAGGGAGACCCAGTACTTC
clone size: once; CDR3 length: 14; J gene: TRBJ1-2; D gene: .; V gene: TRBV6-5; CDR3 protein: CASRRQLTNYGYTF; CDR3 DNA: TGTGCCAGCAGAAGACAGCTAACTAACTATGGCTACACCTTC
clone size: .; CDR3 length: 19; J gene: TRBJ2-3; D gene: TRBD2; V gene: TRBV5-1; CDR3 protein: CASSPLGGGPRMSTDTQYF; CDR3 DNA: TGCGCCAGCAGCCCCCTCGGCGGGGGGCCACGAATGAGCACAGATACGCAGTATTTT
clone size: .; CDR3 length: 13; J gene: TRBJ1-2; D gene: .; V gene: TRBV18; CDR3 protein: CASSPRREDGYTF; CDR3 DNA: TGTGCCAGCTCACCCCGCAGGGAGGATGGCTACACCTTC
clone size: .; CDR3 length: 16; J gene: TRBJ2-1; D gene: .; V gene: TRBV5-4; CDR3 protein: CASSLEVGGPGNEQFF; CDR3 DNA: TGTGCCAGCAGCTTGGAGGTGGGGGGGCCGGGTAATGAGCAGTTCTTC
clone size: .; CDR3 length: 15; J gene: TRBJ2-2; D gene: .; V gene: TRBV11-3; CDR3 protein: CASSPGQSNTGELFF; CDR3 DNA: TGTGCCAGCAGCCCCGGACAGTCAAACACCGGGGAGCTGTTTTTT
clone size: once; CDR3 length: 13; J gene: TRBJ2-7; D gene: .; V gene: TRBV10-2; CDR3 protein: CASSRDSTYEQYF; CDR3 DNA: TGCGCCAGCTCCCGGGACTCAACCTACGAGCAGTACTTC
clone size: .; CDR3 length: 14; J gene: TRBJ1-2; D gene: .; V gene: TRBV6-1; CDR3 protein: CASSDRDTNYGYTF; CDR3 DNA: TGTGCCAGCAGTGATAGGGACACAAACTATGGCTACACCTTC
clone size: .; CDR3 length: 14; J gene: TRBJ1-1; D gene: .; V gene: TRBV10-3; CDR3 protein: CAISASEMNTEAFF; CDR3 DNA: TGTGCCATCAGTGCCAGCGAGATGAACACTGAAGCTTTCTTT
clone size: .; CDR3 length: 17; J gene: TRBJ1-2; D gene: .; V gene: TRBV18; CDR3 protein: CASSPRVTGSEASGYTF; CDR3 DNA: TGTGCCAGCTCACCACGGGTCACCGGGAGTGAGGCGAGCGGCTACACCTTC
clone size: .; CDR3 length: 15; J gene: TRBJ2-3; D gene: .; V gene: TRBV18; CDR3 protein: CASSPVYPGIDTQYF; CDR3 DNA: TGTGCCAGCTCACCCGTATACCCAGGGATAGATACGCAGTATTTT
clone size: once; CDR3 length: 14; J gene: TRBJ2-7; D gene: .; V gene: TRBV5-1; CDR3 protein: CASSSNTGSYEQYF; CDR3 DNA: TGCGCCAGCAGTTCAAATACAGGGTCCTACGAGCAGTACTTC
clone size: .; CDR3 length: 16; J gene: TRBJ1-4; D gene: .; V gene: TRBV28; CDR3 protein: CASSTWDNPTNEKLFF; CDR3 DNA: TGTGCCAGCTCAACCTGGGACAACCCAACTAATGAAAAACTGTTTTTT
clone size: .; CDR3 length: 15; J gene: TRBJ2-3; D gene: TRBD2; V gene: TRBV29-1; CDR3 protein: CSIAGLAGPTDTQYF; CDR3 DNA: TGCAGCATCGCAGGACTAGCGGGGCCCACAGATACGCAGTATTTT
clone size: .; CDR3 length: 15; J gene: TRBJ1-2; D gene: .; V gene: TRBV6-5; CDR3 protein: CASSYSKKWPLGYTF; CDR3 DNA: TGTGCCAGCAGTTACTCGAAAAAATGGCCTCTTGGCTACACCTTC
clone size: once; CDR3 length: 16; J gene: TRBJ2-3; D gene: TRBD1; V gene: TRBV11-3; CDR3 protein: CASSLVVTGDTDTQYF; CDR3 DNA: TGTGCCAGCAGCTTAGTTGTGACAGGGGATACAGATACGCAGTATTTT
clone size: once; CDR3 length: 14; J gene: TRBJ2-3; D gene: TRBD1; V gene: TRBV6-5; CDR3 protein: CASSYDRDTDTQYF; CDR3 DNA: TGTGCCAGCAGTTACGACAGGGACACAGATACGCAGTATTTT
clone size: .; CDR3 length: 14; J gene: TRBJ1-2; D gene: TRBD1; V gene: TRBV6-1; CDR3 protein: CASRDRGSDYGYTF; CDR3 DNA: TGTGCCAGCAGGGACAGGGGATCGGACTATGGCTACACCTTC
clone size: .; CDR3 length: 18; J gene: TRBJ2-3; D gene: TRBD2; V gene: TRBV5-1; CDR3 protein: CASSRVRASGASTDTQYF; CDR3 DNA: TGCGCCAGCAGCCGAGTCAGGGCTAGCGGTGCCAGCACAGATACGCAGTATTTT
clone size: .; CDR3 length: 15; J gene: TRBJ1-2; D gene: TRBD1; V gene: TRBV9; CDR3 protein: CASSVGGQGASGYTF; CDR3 DNA: TGTGCCAGCAGCGTAGGGGGACAGGGGGCGTCGGGCTACACCTTC
clone size: .; CDR3 length: 14; J gene: TRBJ2-3; D gene: TRBD2; V gene: TRBV6-1; CDR3 protein: CASNFAGGSDTQYF; CDR3 DNA: TGTGCCAGCAATTTTGCGGGGGGTTCAGATACGCAGTATTTT
clone size: once; CDR3 length: 18; J gene: TRBJ1-5; D gene: .; V gene: TRBV4-1; CDR3 protein: CASSQGNKGVNSNPPQHF; CDR3 DNA: TGCGCCAGCAGCCAAGGTAATAAGGGGGTGAATAGCAATCCGCCCCAGCATTTT
clone size: .; CDR3 length: 16; J gene: TRBJ1-2; D gene: TRBD1; V gene: TRBV7-9; CDR3 protein: CASSSGTGYILDGYTF; CDR3 DNA: TGTGCCAGCAGCTCCGGGACAGGATATATTCTGGATGGCTACACCTTC
clone size: .; CDR3 length: 16; J gene: TRBJ1-2; D gene: TRBD1; V gene: TRBV4-1; CDR3 protein: CASSQGGTGQSYGYTF; CDR3 DNA: TGCGCCAGCAGCCAAGGGGGGACGGGACAGAGCTATGGCTACACCTTC
clone size: .; CDR3 length: 15; J gene: TRBJ1-2; D gene: .; V gene: TRBV11-2; CDR3 protein: CASSFGQGGSYGYTF; CDR3 DNA: TGTGCCAGCAGCTTTGGTCAGGGTGGTTCCTATGGCTACACCTTC
clone size: .; CDR3 length: 15; J gene: TRBJ1-2; D gene: .; V gene: TRBV5-6; CDR3 protein: CASSSEGVSGYGYTF; CDR3 DNA: TGTGCCAGCAGCTCAGAAGGGGTTTCCGGCTATGGCTACACCTTC
clone size: .; CDR3 length: 15; J gene: TRBJ2-2; D gene: TRBD2; V gene: TRBV5-1; CDR3 protein: CASSPAGGPIGELFF; CDR3 DNA: TGCGCCAGCAGCCCAGCGGGGGGGCCTATCGGGGAGCTGTTTTTT
clone size: .; CDR3 length: 14; J gene: TRBJ1-2; D gene: TRBD1; V gene: TRBV18; CDR3 protein: CASSTTGVDYGYTF; CDR3 DNA: TGTGCCAGCTCGACGACAGGGGTTGACTATGGCTACACCTTC
clone size: .; CDR3 length: 12; J gene: TRBJ1-2; D gene: .; V gene: TRBV29-1; CDR3 protein: CSVVGGGYGYTF; CDR3 DNA: TGCAGCGTTGTTGGGGGGGGCTATGGCTACACCTTC
clone size: .; CDR3 length: 10; J gene: TRBJ2-5; D gene: .; V gene: TRBV29-1; CDR3 protein: CSCFEETQYF; CDR3 DNA: TGCAGCTGCTTTGAGGAGACCCAGTACTTC
clone size: .; CDR3 length: 16; J gene: TRBJ2-3; D gene: TRBD2; V gene: TRBV4-2; CDR3 protein: CASSQEASGGTDTQYF; CDR3 DNA: TGTGCCAGCAGCCAAGAGGCTAGCGGTGGCACAGATACGCAGTATTTT
clone size: .; CDR3 length: 12; J gene: TRBJ1-2; D gene: TRBD1; V gene: TRBV10-1; CDR3 protein: CANPTGRYGYTF; CDR3 DNA: TGCGCCAACCCGACAGGGAGGTATGGCTACACCTTC
clone size: .; CDR3 length: 15; J gene: TRBJ1-5; D gene: .; V gene: TRBV5-8; CDR3 protein: CASSPTVYSNQPQHF; CDR3 DNA: TGTGCCAGCAGCCCGACAGTTTATAGCAATCAGCCCCAGCATTTT
clone size: .; CDR3 length: 19; J gene: TRBJ1-2; D gene: TRBD1; V gene: TRBV2; CDR3 protein: CASDFLAGTGFSDNYGYTF; CDR3 DNA: TGTGCCAGTGATTTTTTGGCCGGGACAGGGTTCTCCGATAACTATGGCTACACCTTC
clone size: .; CDR3 length: 16; J gene: TRBJ2-3; D gene: TRBD2; V gene: TRBV6-4; CDR3 protein: CASSDSTSGGADTQYF; CDR3 DNA: TGTGCCAGCAGTGACTCAACTAGCGGGGGGGCAGATACGCAGTATTTT
clone size: .; CDR3 length: 14; J gene: TRBJ2-5; D gene: .; V gene: TRBV11-2; CDR3 protein: CASSLGLLIETQYF; CDR3 DNA: TGTGCCAGCAGCTTAGGACTTTTAATAGAGACCCAGTACTTC
clone size: .; CDR3 length: 17; J gene: TRBJ1-3; D gene: .; V gene: TRBV6-1; CDR3 protein: CASSEERGLNSGNTIYF; CDR3 DNA: TGTGCCAGCAGTGAAGAAAGGGGGTTAAACTCTGGAAACACCATATATTTT
clone size: .; CDR3 length: 14; J gene: TRBJ2-1; D gene: .; V gene: TRBV9; CDR3 protein: CASSVQDAYNEQFF; CDR3 DNA: TGTGCCAGCAGCGTACAGGATGCGTACAATGAGCAGTTCTTC
clone size: .; CDR3 length: 16; J gene: TRBJ2-2; D gene: TRBD1; V gene: TRBV11-3; CDR3 protein: CASSRGGQGADGELFF; CDR3 DNA: TGTGCCAGCAGCCGAGGTGGGCAGGGGGCTGACGGGGAGCTGTTTTTT
clone size: .; CDR3 length: 15; J gene: TRBJ2-2; D gene: TRBD1; V gene: TRBV18; CDR3 protein: CASSPRQGFVGELFF; CDR3 DNA: TGTGCCAGCTCACCGAGACAGGGCTTTGTCGGGGAGCTGTTTTTT
clone size: .; CDR3 length: 15; J gene: TRBJ1-2; D gene: .; V gene: TRBV6-1; CDR3 protein: CASSEGGTGPYGYTF; CDR3 DNA: TGTGCCAGCAGTGAAGGAGGAACAGGTCCTTATGGCTACACCTTC
clone size: few; CDR3 length: 11; J gene: TRBJ1-4; D gene: .; V gene: TRBV11-3; CDR3 protein: CASSRGEKLFF; CDR3 DNA: TGTGCCAGCAGCCGGGGGGAGAAACTGTTTTTT
clone size: .; CDR3 length: 15; J gene: TRBJ2-1; D gene: TRBD1; V gene: TRBV5-8; CDR3 protein: CASSLVTTGYNEQFF; CDR3 DNA: TGTGCCAGCAGCTTGGTAACGACAGGGTACAATGAGCAGTTCTTC
clone size: .; CDR3 length: 14; J gene: TRBJ2-5; D gene: .; V gene: TRBV2; CDR3 protein: CASSVGGPWETQYF; CDR3 DNA: TGTGCCAGCAGTGTAGGAGGGCCTTGGGAGACCCAGTACTTC